This T cell receptor (beta chain) was sequenced during a study of OX40 agonist ivuxolimab in advanced cancers. Comment on this clone: Its cognate antigen is unknown.

Trimming removed 6 bases from V and 4 bases from J; junction bases left unmatched: 10. Germline V gene lookup returns CDR1 MNHNS and CDR2 SASEGT. This CDR3 spans 15 amino acids. Overall study findings and caveats: By week 6 at 0.1 to 3.0 mg/kg, blood CD4+ and CD8+ T cells had expanded clonally. Still undetermined is the antigen specificity of the expanded peripheral T cells.

The repertoire was sequenced with immunoSEQ multiplex PCR; TCRdb's copy has only in-frame clones and lacks some. The sample has roughly 79,000 clones, more than 75% seen once. The chain links TRBV6-1 to TRBJ2-7; 9 bases align to TRBD2. The source material was CD4+ or CD8+ T cells sorted from blood, sampled in a trial of the OX40 agonist ivuxolimab. The clonotype originates from an adult with an advanced solid tumor such as melanoma, head and neck, liver or kidney cancer. This CDR3 is CASSQDRSGSYEQYF. CDR3 DNA sequence: TGTGCCAGCAGCCAAGATCGTAGCGGGAGTTACGAGCAGTACTTC.